The entry that follows covers one T cell receptor (beta chain) sequence. Its antigen is currently unknown. PCR was performed using 60 Vbeta and 13 Jbeta primers. Sequenced by immunoSEQ multiplex PCR; TCRdb stores in-frame clones only, minus some. The table lists over 130,000 clones, 61% of them singletons. V lost 4 bases and J 4 bases, leaving 14 bases between the germline ends. The CDR3 has 14 amino acids. Germline loops: CDR1 SGHRS, CDR2 YFSETQ. The data were obtained in a study of cytomegalovirus exposure and HLA in healthy donors. Study-level findings and limits: Certain indistinguishable V segments, among them TRBV6-2 and TRBV6-3, were excluded.

Material for sequencing was PBMCs. The chain has TRBV5-1 and TRBJ1-1; D is perhaps TRBD1 (5 bases). The receptor's source is a male donor in good health and CMV-seronegative. CDR3 in DNA: TGCGCCAGCAGCCCGCAGGGTCATGGCACTGAAGCTTTCTTT. It translates to CASSPQGHGTEAFF.